One and the same sample provided the 27 T cell receptor beta chains below, sequenced in a study of blood T cell repertoires in COVID-19 (TCRdb year 2020). Receptor libraries were prepared by the immunoSEQ multiplex PCR assay. Held by TCRdb, this immuneACCESS table contains in-frame sequences only and omits some clones. Under half of the omission traces to an unresolved V gene where checked; the cause of the rest is unknown. The sample contains 95,000 to 150,000 clones, 88% of them found a single time. The ten most abundant clones make up less than 2% of the sample. Sequenced input: peripheral blood. The receptors derive from a human donor in a cohort sampled during active COVID-19.

The chain couples TRBV29-1 to TRBJ2-1, with 10 bases fitting TRBD1. CDR1 is SQVTM, CDR2 ANQGSEA, per germline. The CDR3 consists of 14 residues. V lost 4 bases to trimming and J lost 4 bases; unmatched junction nucleotides: 4. This chain's CDR3 is CSVVRDRGYNEQFF. The CDR3 DNA is TGCAGCGTTGTCCGGGACAGGGGATACAATGAGCAGTTCTTC.

The gene calls are TRBV28 and TRBJ2-7; D is unclear. CDR3 size: 14 residues. Per germline, CDR1 MDHEN and CDR2 SYDVKM. Trimming took off 1 base at V and 0 bases at J, with 7 bases between the two ends. CDR3 sequence reads: CASSLFPGSYEQYF. The CDR3 region has the DNA TGTGCCAGCAGTTTATTTCCGGGCTCCTACGAGCAGTACTTC.

The chain is built from TRBV5-1 and TRBJ1-5, with D hard to call. This CDR3 is 15 amino acids long. The germline V gene encodes CDR1 SGHRS and CDR2 YFSETQ. With 1 base removed from V and 0 bases from J, the gap between germline ends came to 8 bases. The CDR3 DNA is TGCGCCAGCAGCTTGTACGGAGATAGCAATCAGCCCCAGCATTTT. As protein: CASSLYGDSNQPQHF.

This chain joins TRBV5-6 and TRBJ1-1; D is possibly TRBD1 (5 bases). The CDR3 consists of 16 residues. Germline V gives CDR1 SGHDT, CDR2 YYEEEE. V was cut by 4 bases and J by 1 base, with 17 bases left in between. The CDR3 here is CASSHGGRTRNTEAFF. The CDR3 DNA is TGTGCCAGCAGCCACGGTGGTCGGACACGGAACACTGAAGCTTTCTTT.

V usage is TRBV5-4 and J usage is TRBJ2-2, with 15 bases fitting TRBD2. The J segment lost 7 bases and the V segment lost 4 bases, leaving 5 bases of the junction unmatched. The CDR3 consists of 16 residues. CDR1 is SGHNT, CDR2 YYREEE, per germline (reference sequence). The CDR3 region is CASSPGTSGGIGELFF. Written as DNA, the CDR3 is TGTGCCAGCAGCCCCGGGACTAGCGGGGGGATCGGGGAGCTGTTTTTT.

Here the CDR3 reads CASSYGGRASYNEQFF. CDR3 coding DNA: TGTGCCAGCAGTTACGGCGGGAGGGCCTCATACAATGAGCAGTTCTTC. V is TRBV6-5 and J is TRBJ2-1; 9 bases align to TRBD2. The junction had 6 bases not matched to a gene; V was cut back by 2 bases and J by 4 bases. The CDR3 totals 16 residues. The germline gives CDR1 MNHEY, CDR2 SVGAGI.

This clone was found a few times. This chain links TRBV5-4 with TRBJ1-6; maybe TRBD1 (5 bases). Germline V gene data show CDR1 as SGHNT and CDR2 as YYREEE (reference sequence). The CDR3 has 15 residues. V was pared by 5 bases and J by 6 bases, with 15 bases between. The CDR3 protein is CASRRSGTANSPLHF. CDR3 nucleotides: TGTGCCAGCAGACGGAGCGGGACGGCTAATTCACCCCTCCACTTT.

The V and J genes are TRBV28 and TRBJ1-2; a possible D gene is TRBD1 (5 bases). Trimming removed 3 bases from V and 1 base from J, with 12 bases in between. The CDR3 runs to 15 residues. Per the germline V gene, CDR1 is MDHEN and CDR2 is SYDVKM. CDR3 amino acids: CASSFQGPLNYGYTF. The CDR3 DNA sequence: TGTGCCAGCAGTTTTCAGGGCCCCCTTAACTATGGCTACACCTTC.

This clone was recorded only once. The V call is TRBV28, the J call TRBJ1-4, with D hard to call. The CDR3 sequence is 12 residues long. Germline V lookup: CDR1 MDHEN, CDR2 SYDVKM. Trimming shortened V by 9 bases and J by 8 bases, and 13 bases separated the two germline ends. CDR3 coding DNA: TGTGCCAGTGCCGGAGAAGGAGAAAAACTGTTTTTT. Amino acids: CASAGEGEKLFF. The whole variable domain, remainder taken from reference TRBV28 and TRBJ1-4, is DVKVTQSSRYLVKRTGEKVFLECVQDMDHENMFWYRQDPGLGLRLIYFSYDVKMKEKGDIPEGYSVSREKKERFSLILESASTNQTSMYLCASAGEGEKLFFGSGTQLSVL.

This rearrangement joins TRBV13 to TRBJ1-2, with TRBD1 as a possible D gene (5 bases). Per the germline V gene, CDR1 is PRHDT and CDR2 is FYEKMQ (reference sequence). The V gene lost 0 bases and the J gene lost 4 bases, with 12 bases spanning the gap. The CDR3 length is 15 residues. The CDR3 here is CASSLGGREAYGYTF. CDR3 in DNA: TGTGCCAGCAGCTTAGGGGGCAGGGAGGCCTATGGCTACACCTTC.

V gene TRBV28 combines with J gene TRBJ2-3; D remains ambiguous. The V and J ends lost 5 bases and 6 bases respectively, with 9 bases between them. The V gene's germline CDR1 is MDHEN and CDR2 SYDVKM. CDR3 length: 12 residues. The CDR3 DNA follows: TGTGCCAGCAGTCCAGACTTGGATACGCAGTATTTT. Amino acid sequence: CASSPDLDTQYF.

CDR3 nucleotide sequence: TGTGCCAGCTCACCAGTCAGGGGATTAATGAACACTGAAGCTTTCTTT. Its translation is CASSPVRGLMNTEAFF. The chain has TRBV18 and TRBJ1-1, with D possibly matching TRBD1 (6 bases). The ends were cut back, 2 bases at V and 0 bases at J, with 13 bases in the middle. There are 16 residues in the CDR3. Germline values: CDR1 KGHSH, CDR2 LQKENI.

This chain uses TRBV19 with TRBJ1-5; D not resolved. Germline V lookup: CDR1 LNHDA, CDR2 SQIVND (reference sequence). The CDR3 is 15 residues long. V was trimmed by 7 bases and J by 4 bases, leaving 17 bases between them. The CDR3: CASTPLRTGNQPQHF. The CDR3 DNA reads as TGTGCCAGTACCCCCTTGAGAACCGGTAATCAGCCCCAGCATTTT. The full variable domain, with the rest looked up from reference TRBV19 and TRBJ1-5, is DGGITQSPKYLFRKEGQNVTLSCEQNLNHDAMYWYRQDPGQGLRLIYYSQIVNDFQKGDIAEGYSVSREKKESFPLTVTSAQKNPTAFYLCASTPLRTGNQPQHFGDGTRLSIL.

The V gene is TRBV13, the J gene TRBJ1-2, with D possibly matching TRBD1 (6 bases). The CDR3 extends over 15 amino acids. Trimming cost V 5 bases and J 2 bases, with 15 bases left between them. The V gene's germline CDR1 is PRHDT and CDR2 FYEKMQ (reference sequence). In nucleotides, the CDR3 is TGTGCCAGCAGCCGCCGACAGGCTAGGAACTATGGCTACACCTTC. This encodes CASSRRQARNYGYTF.

The rearrangement uses TRBV5-1 and TRBJ2-3; maybe TRBD2 (5 bases). The CDR3 is 16 amino acids. CDR1 and CDR2 from the germline V gene are SGHRS and YFSETQ. V lost 4 bases to trimming and J lost 2 bases, with 17 bases between them. As DNA, the CDR3 is TGCGCCAGCAGCGGCCCCGAGGGTAAGACCACAGATACGCAGTATTTT. Translating it yields CASSGPEGKTTDTQYF.

The chain joins TRBV7-2 to TRBJ1-2; 11 nucleotides line up with TRBD1. There are 15 residues in the CDR3. Looked up from germline, CDR1 is SGHTA and CDR2 is FQGNSA. After removal of 5 bases from V and 4 bases from J, the junction contained 6 bases not matched to a gene. Here the CDR3 reads CASSPRTGGIYGYTF. The CDR3 DNA follows: TGTGCCAGCAGCCCGCGGACAGGGGGCATCTATGGCTACACCTTC.

V is TRBV28 and J is TRBJ2-2; a possible D gene is TRBD2 (6 bases). Germline V gene sequence: CDR1 MDHEN, CDR2 SYDVKM. This CDR3 has 15 amino acids. Trimming stripped 7 bases from V and 4 bases from J, with 16 bases between. The chain's CDR3 is CASTLEGTPTGELFF. CDR3 in DNA: TGTGCCAGCACTCTGGAGGGGACCCCCACCGGGGAGCTGTTTTTT.

The rearrangement joins TRBV5-4 to TRBJ1-2; D unresolved. This CDR3 contains 13 residues. Trimming pared 2 bases from V and 1 base from J, leaving 6 bases between. The germline V gene has CDR1 SGHNT and CDR2 YYREEE (reference sequence). DNA for the CDR3: TGTGCCAGCAGCTTCACAAATAACTATGGCTACACCTTC. It specifies CASSFTNNYGYTF.

This clone appeared a few times. V and J are TRBV6-6 and TRBJ1-6; D gene ambiguous. This CDR3 has 13 residues. CDR1 and CDR2 from the germline V gene are MNHNY and SVGAGI (reference sequence). The germline V and J ends were trimmed by 6 bases and 8 bases, with 11 bases remaining between them. CDR3 coding DNA: TGTGCCAGCAGCGGACTGGGGTATTCACCCCTCCACTTT. Translated, it gives CASSGLGYSPLHF.

The chain combines TRBV5-1 with TRBJ2-5, with 7 bases that match TRBD2. The CDR3 spans 16 residues. Germline loops: CDR1 SGHRS, CDR2 YFSETQ. V gave up 0 bases and J gave up 3 bases; unmatched junction bases: 8. CDR3: CASSLEPGLIEETQYF. CDR3 in DNA: TGCGCCAGCAGCTTGGAACCGGGACTAATCGAAGAGACCCAGTACTTC.

DNA for the CDR3: TGTGCCAGCAGCTTAACGATCGCGAGTGGCTACACCTTC. Translating it yields CASSLTIASGYTF. This rearrangement joins TRBV7-2 to TRBJ1-2, with D hard to call. From germline, CDR1 is SGHTA and CDR2 FQGNSA. Trimming cost V 2 bases and J 7 bases, with 11 bases left between them. The CDR3 has 13 amino acids.

V usage is TRBV6-1 and J usage is TRBJ1-6; tentative D call: TRBD1 (5 bases). The CDR3 has 16 amino acids. Trimming removed 2 bases at V and 8 bases at J, with 16 bases between. CDR1 and CDR2 (germline): MNHNS, SASEGT. As DNA, the CDR3 is TGTGCCAGCAGTGAATATCCAGGGTTCTCGGATTCACCCCTCCACTTT. As protein: CASSEYPGFSDSPLHF.

CDR3 in amino acids: CASSSLDRVDPTDTQYF. The CDR3 nucleotides read TGTGCCAGCAGTTCCCTCGACAGGGTGGACCCCACAGATACGCAGTATTTT. This rearrangement joins TRBV28 to TRBJ2-3; 7 bases are a match to TRBD1. The CDR3 runs to 17 residues. Trimming cost V 4 bases and J 2 bases; bases outside gene matches: 12. Germline V gives CDR1 MDHEN, CDR2 SYDVKM.

In DNA, the CDR3 is TGTGCCAGTACCTGGGGGCTGAACACCGGGGAGCTGTTTTTT. It encodes CASTWGLNTGELFF. The chain is built from TRBV18 and TRBJ2-2, with D perhaps matching TRBD1 (6 bases). This CDR3 is 14 amino acids long. The germline gives CDR1 KGHSH, CDR2 LQKENI. V was clipped by 9 bases and J by 1 base, with 12 bases between them.

As for this clone: Likely a read error: the CDR3 ends without its conserved phenylalanine or tryptophan. The DNA is omitted, as the CDR3 cannot be located on it reliably, and the CDR3 follows TCRdb's listing. This sequence joins TRBV19 and TRBJ2-7; TRBD1, the table's D call, was not compared with the DNA. Germline-derived CDR1 and CDR2 are LNHDA and SQIVND (reference sequence). The CDR3 is made up of 13 amino acids, end residues included. CDR3 sequence: CASRGGRRTAFPI.

The chain uses TRBV5-4 and TRBJ1-2, with D possibly being TRBD1 (5 bases). Trimming took off 0 bases at V and 8 bases at J, with 11 bases between the two ends. Germline V gives CDR1 SGHNT, CDR2 YYREEE (reference sequence). This CDR3 has 13 residues. The CDR3 is CASSLGFGGGYTF. DNA for the CDR3: TGTGCCAGCAGCTTGGGCTTCGGGGGGGGCTACACCTTC. The complete variable domain, with remaining parts taken from reference TRBV5-4 and TRBJ1-2, reads ETGVTQSPTHLIKTRGQQVTLRCSSQSGHNTVSWYQQALGQGPQFIFQYYREEENGRGNFPPRFSGLQFPNYSSELNVNALELDDSALYLCASSLGFGGGYTFGSGTRLTVV.

The CDR3: CATSDSTGESYNEQFF. The CDR3 DNA reads TGTGCCACCAGTGATTCTACGGGGGAATCCTACAATGAGCAGTTCTTC. This rearrangement joins TRBV24-1 to TRBJ2-1; possible D gene TRBD2, 6 bases. The ends were cut back, 2 bases at V and 1 base at J, with 11 bases in the middle. The CDR3 extends over 16 amino acids. CDR1 KGHDR and CDR2 SFDVKD come from the germline V gene.